Listed below are T cell receptor beta chains from one sample, sequenced in a study of radiotherapy plus CTLA-4 blockade in lung cancer. Clones were sequenced by immunoSEQ multiplex PCR, and TCRdb holds only the in-frame ones, with some missing. The sample records tens of thousands of clones, 70% to 90% being singletons. This sample comprised peripheral blood, obtained from a patient treated with radiotherapy plus ipilimumab. The receptors here all came from a human donor with non-small cell lung cancer whose response to radiotherapy plus ipilimumab could not be evaluated. The CDR3 runs from the conserved cysteine through the conserved F or W.

V gene,CDR3 protein
TRBV28,CASSSDRKTQYF
TRBV7-9,CASRPPGGPYNEQFF
TRBV4-3,CASSYAGESSYNSPLHF
TRBV19,CASTSSAYEQYF
TRBV11-1,CASSTWTSGEDGTQYF
TRBV5-1,CASSTTGAGNTIYF
TRBV28,CASSSQRTSTDTQYF
TRBV28,CASSSQAGAYEQYF
TRBV7-2,CASSLAPQGPYEQYF
TRBV19,CASSIVQGNRGNQPQHF
TRBV25-1,CASSFRGAAYGYTF
TRBV5-1,CASSLERTGAYNEQFF
TRBV5-1,CASSGTNFNSPLHF
TRBV7-6,CASSLGVGQPIQETQYF
TRBV11-1,CASSERAGTDTQYF
TRBV7-3,CASSLDSGTGGEQYF
TRBV7-9,CASSLDRGRVEGVTEAFF
TRBV6-4,CASSDRGGYGYTF
TRBV9,CASSVGGTGPTTEAFF
TRBV29-1,CSVTWQGAWNTEAFF
TRBV6-5,CATWVRGGYEQYF
TRBV28,CASTLAGGYNEQFF
TRBV28,CASSPWTSGRVNEQFF
TRBV5-1,CASSLVVGLNTEAFF
TRBV5-1,CASSLGAGQVNEQYF
TRBV7-3,CASSLGQGARNEQFF
TRBV7-3,CASSLTGVAGIYTDTQYF
TRBV4-3,CASSLQGSDEQYF
TRBV5-3,CARSTRGRTDTQYF